Below, one TCR beta chain is given with its context. Clones were read by immunoSEQ multiplex PCR, and TCRdb kept only the in-frame ones, dropping some. Among almost 40,000 clones listed, around 90% were seen once. The data were obtained in a study of T cell changes during pregnancy in multiple sclerosis. V lost 3 bases to trimming and J lost 5 bases, with 10 bases between them. The CDR3 consists of 14 residues. Germline V gives CDR1 SEHNR, CDR2 FQNEAQ (reference sequence). The clonotype was recovered from a female donor in good health, enrolled as a control in a pregnancy study. The V call is TRBV7-9, the J call TRBJ2-2; D is perhaps TRBD2 (5 bases). This sample comprised CD4+ T cells from peripheral blood mononuclear cells, obtained in the third trimester of pregnancy. The CDR3 region is CASSFGEGTGELFF. CDR3 DNA: TGTGCCAGCAGCTTCGGAGAGGGAACCGGGGAGCTGTTTTTT.